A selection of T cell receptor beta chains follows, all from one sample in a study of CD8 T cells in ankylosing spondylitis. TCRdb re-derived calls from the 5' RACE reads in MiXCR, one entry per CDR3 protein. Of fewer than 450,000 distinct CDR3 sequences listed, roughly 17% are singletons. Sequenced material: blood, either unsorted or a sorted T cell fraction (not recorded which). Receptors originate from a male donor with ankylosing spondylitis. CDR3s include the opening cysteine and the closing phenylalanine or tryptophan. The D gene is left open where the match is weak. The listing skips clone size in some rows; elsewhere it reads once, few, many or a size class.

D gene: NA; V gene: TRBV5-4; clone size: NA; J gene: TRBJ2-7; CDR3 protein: CASSPGREAYEQYF; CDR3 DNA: TGTGCCAGCAGCCCCGGTAGGGAAGCCTACGAGCAGTACTTC
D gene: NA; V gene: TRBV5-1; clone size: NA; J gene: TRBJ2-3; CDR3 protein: CASSKTTGSTDTQYF; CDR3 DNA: TGCGCCAGCAGCAAGACGACAGGTAGCACAGATACGCAGTATTTT
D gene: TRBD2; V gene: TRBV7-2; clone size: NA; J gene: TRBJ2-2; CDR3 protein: CASSRGLAGVLGELFF; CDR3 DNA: TGTGCCAGCAGCCGCGGACTAGCGGGAGTGCTCGGGGAGCTGTTTTTT
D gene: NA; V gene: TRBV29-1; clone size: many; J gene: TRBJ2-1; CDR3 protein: CSVEDWFSYNEQFF; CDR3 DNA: TGCAGCGTTGAAGATTGGTTCTCCTACAATGAGCAGTTCTTC
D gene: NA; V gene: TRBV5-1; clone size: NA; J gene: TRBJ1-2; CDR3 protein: CASSLSFDSLGYTF; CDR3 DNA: TGCGCCAGCAGCTTGAGTTTCGACAGTCTCGGCTACACCTTC
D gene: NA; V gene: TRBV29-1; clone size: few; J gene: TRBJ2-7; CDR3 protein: CSVANLNYEQYF; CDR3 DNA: TGCAGCGTTGCGAATCTCAACTACGAGCAGTACTTC
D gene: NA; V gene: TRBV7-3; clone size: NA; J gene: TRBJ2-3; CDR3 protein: CASSGGSDTQYF; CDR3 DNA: TGTGCCAGCAGCGGGGGATCAGATACGCAGTATTTT
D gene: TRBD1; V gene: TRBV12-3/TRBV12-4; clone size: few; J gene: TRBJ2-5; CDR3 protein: CASNRDSTQETQYF; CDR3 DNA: TGTGCCAGCAACAGGGACAGCACTCAGGAGACCCAGTACTTC
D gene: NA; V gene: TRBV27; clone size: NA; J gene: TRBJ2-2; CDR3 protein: CASSLEGVGTGELFF; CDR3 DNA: TGTGCCAGCAGTTTAGAGGGGGTAGGCACCGGGGAGCTGTTTTTT
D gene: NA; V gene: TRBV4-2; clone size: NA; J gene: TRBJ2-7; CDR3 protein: CASSHQAWGSYEQYF; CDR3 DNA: TGTGCCAGCAGCCATCAGGCTTGGGGGTCCTACGAGCAGTACTTC
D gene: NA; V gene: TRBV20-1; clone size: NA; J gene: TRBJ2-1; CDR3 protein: CSARRDYNEQFF; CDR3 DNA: TGCAGTGCCAGGCGGGACTACAATGAGCAGTTCTTC
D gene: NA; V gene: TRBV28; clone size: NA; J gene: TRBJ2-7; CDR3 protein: CASSLSEGANEQYF; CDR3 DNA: TGTGCCAGCAGTTTATCGGAGGGGGCCAACGAGCAGTACTTC
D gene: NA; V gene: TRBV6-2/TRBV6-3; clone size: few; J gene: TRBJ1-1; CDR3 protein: CASSQIGQSKNTEAFF; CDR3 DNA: TGTGCCAGCAGTCAGATCGGGCAGTCCAAAAACACTGAAGCTTTCTTT
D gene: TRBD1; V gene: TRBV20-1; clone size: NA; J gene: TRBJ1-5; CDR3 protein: CSAEQGQFNQPQHF; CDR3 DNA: TGCAGTGCTGAACAGGGACAGTTCAATCAGCCCCAGCATTTT
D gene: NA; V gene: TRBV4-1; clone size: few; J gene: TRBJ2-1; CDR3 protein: CASSQDEGFDNEQFF; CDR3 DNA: TGCGCCAGCAGCCAAGATGAAGGGTTTGACAATGAGCAGTTCTTC
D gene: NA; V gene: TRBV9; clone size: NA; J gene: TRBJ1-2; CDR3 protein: CASSVRPDQAYGYTF; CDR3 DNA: TGTGCCAGCAGCGTACGCCCAGACCAAGCCTATGGCTACACCTTC
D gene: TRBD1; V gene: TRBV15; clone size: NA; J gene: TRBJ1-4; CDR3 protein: CATSRDQGENEKLFF; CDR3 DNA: TGTGCCACCAGCAGAGACCAGGGGGAGAATGAAAAACTGTTTTTT
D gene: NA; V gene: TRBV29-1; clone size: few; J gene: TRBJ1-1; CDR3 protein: CSVATSNTEAFF; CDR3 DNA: TGCAGCGTCGCAACAAGTAACACTGAAGCTTTCTTT
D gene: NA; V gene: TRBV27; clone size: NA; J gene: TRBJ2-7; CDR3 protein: CASSSGLFSSSYEQYF; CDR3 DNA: TGTGCCAGCAGTTCCGGACTATTTTCTAGCTCCTACGAGCAGTACTTC
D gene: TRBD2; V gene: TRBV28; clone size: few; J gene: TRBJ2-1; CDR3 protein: CASNTHGTSGARQFF; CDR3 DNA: TGTGCCAGCAACACCCACGGGACTAGCGGTGCGCGGCAGTTCTTC
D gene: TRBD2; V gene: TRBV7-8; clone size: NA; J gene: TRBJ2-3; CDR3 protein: CASSQRLAGITDTQYF; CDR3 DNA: TGTGCCAGCAGCCAAAGACTAGCGGGGATCACAGATACGCAGTATTTT
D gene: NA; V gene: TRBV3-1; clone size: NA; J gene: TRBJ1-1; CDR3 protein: CASSQQAGGRAEAFF; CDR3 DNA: TGTGCCAGCAGCCAGCAGGCGGGCGGTAGGGCTGAAGCTTTCTTT
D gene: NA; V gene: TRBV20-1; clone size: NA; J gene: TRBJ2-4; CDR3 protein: CSARDRAGPNIQYF; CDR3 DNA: TGCAGTGCTAGAGATCGTGCAGGTCCTAACATTCAGTACTTC
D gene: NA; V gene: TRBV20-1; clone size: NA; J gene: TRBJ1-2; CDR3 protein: CSARGRGYYGYTF; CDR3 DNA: TGCAGTGCTAGAGGCAGGGGTTACTATGGCTACACCTTC
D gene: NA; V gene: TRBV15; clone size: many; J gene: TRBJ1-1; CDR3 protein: CATSISDTEAFF; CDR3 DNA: TGTGCCACCAGCATATCGGACACTGAAGCTTTCTTT
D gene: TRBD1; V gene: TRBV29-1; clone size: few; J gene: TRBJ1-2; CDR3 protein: CSVRQGTNYGYTF; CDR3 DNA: TGCAGCGTTAGACAGGGGACTAACTATGGCTACACCTTC
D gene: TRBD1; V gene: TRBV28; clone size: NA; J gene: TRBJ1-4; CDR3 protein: CASSSSGQGWEKLFF; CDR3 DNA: TGTGCCAGCAGTTCCTCGGGACAGGGTTGGGAAAAACTGTTTTTT
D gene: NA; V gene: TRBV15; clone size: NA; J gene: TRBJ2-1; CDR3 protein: CATSWGGGLNEQFF; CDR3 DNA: TGTGCCACCAGCTGGGGCGGGGGCCTCAATGAGCAGTTCTTC
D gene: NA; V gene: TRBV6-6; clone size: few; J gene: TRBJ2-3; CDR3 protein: CASGRRADTQYF; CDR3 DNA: TGTGCCAGCGGCAGAAGGGCCGATACGCAGTATTTT
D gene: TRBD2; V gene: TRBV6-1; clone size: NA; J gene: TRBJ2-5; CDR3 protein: CATKGVAGPEAQYF; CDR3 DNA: TGTGCCACCAAAGGGGTAGCGGGGCCCGAGGCCCAGTACTTC
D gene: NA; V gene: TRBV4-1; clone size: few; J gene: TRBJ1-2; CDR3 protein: CASSQGQGSYTF; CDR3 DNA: TGCGCCAGCAGCCAAGGCCAGGGGAGCTACACCTTC
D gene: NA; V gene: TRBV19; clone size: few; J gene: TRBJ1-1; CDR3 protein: CASSNTGLRTEAFF; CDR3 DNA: TGTGCCAGTAGTAATACAGGGTTACGCACTGAAGCTTTCTTT
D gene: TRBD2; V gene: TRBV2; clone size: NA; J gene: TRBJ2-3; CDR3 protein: CASSFPGTSGGAITDTQYF; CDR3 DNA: TGTGCCAGCAGTTTCCCCGGGACTAGCGGGGGGGCGATCACAGATACGCAGTATTTT
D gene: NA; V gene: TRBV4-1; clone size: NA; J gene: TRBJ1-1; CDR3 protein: CASSQGQQTPNTEAFF; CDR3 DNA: TGCGCCAGCAGCCAAGGACAGCAAACACCGAACACTGAAGCTTTCTTT
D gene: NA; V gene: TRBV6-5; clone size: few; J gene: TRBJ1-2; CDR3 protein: CASSYRDSDGYTF; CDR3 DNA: TGTGCCAGCAGTTACCGGGACTCCGATGGCTACACCTTC
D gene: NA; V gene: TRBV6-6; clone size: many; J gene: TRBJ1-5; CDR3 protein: CASTNGGQPQHF; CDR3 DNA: TGTGCCAGCACCAACGGTGGACAGCCCCAGCATTTT
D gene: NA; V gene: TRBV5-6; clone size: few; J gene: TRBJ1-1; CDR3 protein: CASSLSGTPMNTEAFF; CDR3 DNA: TGTGCCAGCAGCTTGTCCGGGACACCTATGAACACTGAAGCTTTCTTT
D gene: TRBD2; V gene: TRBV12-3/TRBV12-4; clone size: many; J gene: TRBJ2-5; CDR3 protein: CASSLRRGGSFKETQYF; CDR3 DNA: TGTGCCAGCAGTTTACGGCGCGGCGGGAGCTTTAAAGAGACCCAGTACTTC
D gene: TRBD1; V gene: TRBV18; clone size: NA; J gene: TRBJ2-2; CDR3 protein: CASSLGQIDTGELFF; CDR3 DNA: TGTGCCAGCTCGTTGGGACAGATCGACACCGGGGAGCTGTTTTTT
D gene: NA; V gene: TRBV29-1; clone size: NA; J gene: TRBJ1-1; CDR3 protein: CSVGYAVPPEAFF; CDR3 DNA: TGCAGCGTTGGTTACGCGGTCCCCCCTGAAGCTTTCTTT
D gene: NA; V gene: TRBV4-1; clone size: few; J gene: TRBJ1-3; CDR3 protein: CASSQAGGSGNTIYF; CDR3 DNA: TGCGCCAGCAGCCAAGCTGGGGGCTCTGGAAACACCATATATTTT
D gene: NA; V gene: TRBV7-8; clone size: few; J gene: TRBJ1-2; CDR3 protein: CASSPRWGGFGYTF; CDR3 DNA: TGTGCCAGCAGCCCCCGGTGGGGGGGGTTTGGCTACACCTTC
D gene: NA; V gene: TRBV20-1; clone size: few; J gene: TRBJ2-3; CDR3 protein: CSAGLDTQYF; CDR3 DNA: TGCAGTGCTGGACTAGATACGCAGTATTTT
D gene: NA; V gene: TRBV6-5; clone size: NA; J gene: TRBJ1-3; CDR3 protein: CASSYSPGGNTIYF; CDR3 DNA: TGTGCCAGCAGTTACTCTCCCGGTGGAAACACCATATATTTT
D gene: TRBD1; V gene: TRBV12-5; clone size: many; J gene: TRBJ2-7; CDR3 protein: CASGFGPDRGREQYF; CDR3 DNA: TGTGCTAGTGGTTTTGGGCCTGACAGGGGCAGGGAGCAGTACTTC
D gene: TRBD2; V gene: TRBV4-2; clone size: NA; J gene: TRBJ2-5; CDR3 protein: CASSQDIGAGGETQYF; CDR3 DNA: TGTGCCAGCAGCCAAGATATCGGAGCGGGGGGAGAGACCCAGTACTTC
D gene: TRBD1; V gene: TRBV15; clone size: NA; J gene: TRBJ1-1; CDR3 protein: CATSTLGDSWLAFF; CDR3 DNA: TGTGCCACCAGCACCCTGGGGGACAGTTGGCTAGCTTTCTTT
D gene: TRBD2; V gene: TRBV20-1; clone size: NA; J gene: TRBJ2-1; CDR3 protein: CSARAPGGPDNEQFF; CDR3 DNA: TGCAGTGCTAGAGCTCCGGGAGGGCCAGATAATGAGCAGTTCTTC
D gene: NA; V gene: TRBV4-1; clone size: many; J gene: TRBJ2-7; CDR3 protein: CASSQSTGGQYF; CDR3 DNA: TGCGCCAGCAGCCAGTCCACAGGAGGTCAGTACTTC
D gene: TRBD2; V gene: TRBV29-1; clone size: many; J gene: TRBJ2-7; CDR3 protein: CSVSRAGGFDEQYF; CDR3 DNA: TGCAGCGTCTCACGAGCGGGAGGGTTCGACGAGCAGTACTTC